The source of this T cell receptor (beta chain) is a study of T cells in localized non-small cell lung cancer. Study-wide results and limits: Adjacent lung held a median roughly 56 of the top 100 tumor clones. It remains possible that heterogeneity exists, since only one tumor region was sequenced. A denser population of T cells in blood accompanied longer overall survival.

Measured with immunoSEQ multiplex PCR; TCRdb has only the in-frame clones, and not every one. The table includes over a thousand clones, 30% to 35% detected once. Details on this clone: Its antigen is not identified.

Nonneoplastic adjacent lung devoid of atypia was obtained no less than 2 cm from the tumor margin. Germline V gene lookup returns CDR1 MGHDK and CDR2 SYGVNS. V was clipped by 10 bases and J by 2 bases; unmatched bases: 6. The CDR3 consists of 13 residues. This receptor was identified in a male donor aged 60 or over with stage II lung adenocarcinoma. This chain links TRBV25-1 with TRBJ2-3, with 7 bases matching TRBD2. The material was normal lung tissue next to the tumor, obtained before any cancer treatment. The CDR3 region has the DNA TGTGCCATGACAGCGGGATCCACAGATACGCAGTATTTT. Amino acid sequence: CAMTAGSTDTQYF.